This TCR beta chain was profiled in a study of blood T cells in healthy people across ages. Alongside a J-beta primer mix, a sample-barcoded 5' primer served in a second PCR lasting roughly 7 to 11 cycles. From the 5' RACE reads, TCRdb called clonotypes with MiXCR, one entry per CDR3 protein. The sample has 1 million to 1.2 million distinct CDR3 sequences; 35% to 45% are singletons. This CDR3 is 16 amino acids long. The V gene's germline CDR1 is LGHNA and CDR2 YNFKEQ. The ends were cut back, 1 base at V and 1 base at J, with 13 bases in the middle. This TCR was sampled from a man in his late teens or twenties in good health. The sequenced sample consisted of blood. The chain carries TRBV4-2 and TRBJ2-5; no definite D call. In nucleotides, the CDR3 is TGTGCCAGCAGCCAAGGGGTCAGCGTTGGCCAAGAGACCCAGTACTTC. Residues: CASSQGVSVGQETQYF.